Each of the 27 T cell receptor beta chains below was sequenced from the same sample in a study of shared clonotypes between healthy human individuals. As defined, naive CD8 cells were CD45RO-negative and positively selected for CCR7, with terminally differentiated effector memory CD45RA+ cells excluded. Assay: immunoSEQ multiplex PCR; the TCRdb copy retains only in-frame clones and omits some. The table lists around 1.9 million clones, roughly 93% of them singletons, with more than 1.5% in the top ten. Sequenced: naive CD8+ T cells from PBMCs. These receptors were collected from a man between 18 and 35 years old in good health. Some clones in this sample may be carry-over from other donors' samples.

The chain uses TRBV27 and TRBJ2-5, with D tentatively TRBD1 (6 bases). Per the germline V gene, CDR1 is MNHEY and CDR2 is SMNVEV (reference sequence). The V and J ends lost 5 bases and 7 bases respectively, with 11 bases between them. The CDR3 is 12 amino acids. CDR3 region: CASSRGLGTQYF. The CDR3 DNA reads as TGTGCCAGCAGTAGGGGGTTGGGGACCCAGTACTTC.

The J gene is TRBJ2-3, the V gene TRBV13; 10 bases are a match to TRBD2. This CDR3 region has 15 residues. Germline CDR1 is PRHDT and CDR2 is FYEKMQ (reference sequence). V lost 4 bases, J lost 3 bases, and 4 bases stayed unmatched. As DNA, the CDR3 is TGTGCCAGCAGCTCTTGGACTAGCGGAACAGATACGCAGTATTTT. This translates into CASSSWTSGTDTQYF. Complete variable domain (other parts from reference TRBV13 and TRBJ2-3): AAGVIQSPRHLIKEKRETATLKCYPIPRHDTVYWYQQGPGQDPQFLISFYEKMQSDKGSIPDRFSAQQFSDYHSELNMSSLELGDSALYFCASSSWTSGTDTQYFGPGTRLTVL.

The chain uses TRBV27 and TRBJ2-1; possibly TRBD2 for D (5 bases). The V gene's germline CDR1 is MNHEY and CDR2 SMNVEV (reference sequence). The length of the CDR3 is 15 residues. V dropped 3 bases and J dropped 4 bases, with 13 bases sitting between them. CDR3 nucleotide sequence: TGTGCCAGCAGTTTTTTAGAGGGCCGATACAATGAGCAGTTCTTC. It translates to CASSFLEGRYNEQFF.

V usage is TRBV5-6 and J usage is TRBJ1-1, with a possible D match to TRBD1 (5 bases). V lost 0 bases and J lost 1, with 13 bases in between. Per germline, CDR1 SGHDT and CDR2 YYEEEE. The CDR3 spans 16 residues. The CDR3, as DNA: TGTGCCAGCAGCTTGGTCCCTCAGGGAGGGAACACTGAAGCTTTCTTT. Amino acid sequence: CASSLVPQGGNTEAFF. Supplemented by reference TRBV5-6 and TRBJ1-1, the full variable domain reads DAGVTQSPTHLIKTRGQQVTLRCSPKSGHDTVSWYQQALGQGPQFIFQYYEEEERQRGNFPDRFSGHQFPNYSSELNVNALLLGDSALYLCASSLVPQGGNTEAFFGQGTRLTVV.

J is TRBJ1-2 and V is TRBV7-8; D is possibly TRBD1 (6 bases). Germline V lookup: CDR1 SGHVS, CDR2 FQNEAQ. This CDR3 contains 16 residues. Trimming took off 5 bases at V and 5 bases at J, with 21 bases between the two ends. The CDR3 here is CASSPKLRDKSYGYTF. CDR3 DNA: TGTGCCAGCAGCCCGAAGCTCCGGGACAAGAGTTATGGCTACACCTTC.

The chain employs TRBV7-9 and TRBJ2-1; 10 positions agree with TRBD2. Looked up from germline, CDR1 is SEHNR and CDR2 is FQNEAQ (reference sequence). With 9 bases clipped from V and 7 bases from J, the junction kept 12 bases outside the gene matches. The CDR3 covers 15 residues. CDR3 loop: CASFLWGLATNEQFF. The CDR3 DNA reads TGTGCCAGTTTCCTCTGGGGACTAGCGACGAATGAGCAGTTCTTC.

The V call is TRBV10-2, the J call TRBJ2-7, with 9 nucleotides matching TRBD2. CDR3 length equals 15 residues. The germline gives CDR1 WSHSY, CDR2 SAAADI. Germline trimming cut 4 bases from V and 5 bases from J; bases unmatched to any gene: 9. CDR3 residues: CASSGLAGAAHEQYF. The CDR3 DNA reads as TGCGCCAGCAGTGGCTTAGCGGGAGCTGCGCACGAGCAGTACTTC.

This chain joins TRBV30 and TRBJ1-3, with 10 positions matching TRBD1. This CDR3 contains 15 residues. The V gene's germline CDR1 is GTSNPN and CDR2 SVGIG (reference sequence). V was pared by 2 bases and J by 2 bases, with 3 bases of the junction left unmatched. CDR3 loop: CAWSTGQGAGNTIYF. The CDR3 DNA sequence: TGTGCCTGGAGTACCGGACAGGGGGCTGGAAACACCATATATTTT.

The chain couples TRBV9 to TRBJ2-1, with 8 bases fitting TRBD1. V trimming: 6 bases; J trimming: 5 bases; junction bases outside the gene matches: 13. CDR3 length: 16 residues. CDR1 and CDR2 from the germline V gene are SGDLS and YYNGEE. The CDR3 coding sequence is TGTGCCAGCACACCTGGACAGGGCCACGTGAACAATGAGCAGTTCTTC. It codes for CASTPGQGHVNNEQFF.

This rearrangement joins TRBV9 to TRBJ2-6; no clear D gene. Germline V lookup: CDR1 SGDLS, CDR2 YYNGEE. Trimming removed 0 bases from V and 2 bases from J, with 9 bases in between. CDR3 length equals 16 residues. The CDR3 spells CASSVAPDPGANVLTF. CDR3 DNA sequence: TGTGCCAGCAGCGTAGCCCCGGATCCTGGGGCCAACGTCCTGACTTTC.

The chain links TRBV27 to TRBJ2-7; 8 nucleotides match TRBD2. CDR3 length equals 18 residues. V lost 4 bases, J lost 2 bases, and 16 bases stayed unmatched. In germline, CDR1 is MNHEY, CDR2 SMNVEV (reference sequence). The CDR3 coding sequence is TGTGCCAGCAGTTCAGGACGGGGACCGGGACTAGACCCCTACGAGCAGTACTTC. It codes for CASSSGRGPGLDPYEQYF.

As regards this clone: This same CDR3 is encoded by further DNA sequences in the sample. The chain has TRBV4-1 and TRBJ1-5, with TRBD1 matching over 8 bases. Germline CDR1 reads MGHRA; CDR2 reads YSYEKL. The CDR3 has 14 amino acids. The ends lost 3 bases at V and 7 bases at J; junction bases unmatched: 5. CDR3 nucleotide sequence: TGCGCCAGCAGCCAGGCACAGGGGGGACAGCCCCAGCATTTT. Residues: CASSQAQGGQPQHF.

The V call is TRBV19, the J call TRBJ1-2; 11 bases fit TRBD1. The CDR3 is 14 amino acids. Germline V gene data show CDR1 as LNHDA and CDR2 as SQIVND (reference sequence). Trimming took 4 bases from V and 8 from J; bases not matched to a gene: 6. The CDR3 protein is CASSSGQGARGYTF. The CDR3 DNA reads TGTGCCAGTAGTAGTGGACAGGGGGCAAGAGGCTACACCTTC.

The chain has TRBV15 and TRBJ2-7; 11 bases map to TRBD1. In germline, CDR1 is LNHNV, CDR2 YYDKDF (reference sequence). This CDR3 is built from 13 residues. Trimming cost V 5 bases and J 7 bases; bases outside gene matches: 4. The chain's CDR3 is CATSGDRGFEQYF. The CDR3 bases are TGTGCCACCAGCGGGGACAGGGGGTTTGAGCAGTACTTC.

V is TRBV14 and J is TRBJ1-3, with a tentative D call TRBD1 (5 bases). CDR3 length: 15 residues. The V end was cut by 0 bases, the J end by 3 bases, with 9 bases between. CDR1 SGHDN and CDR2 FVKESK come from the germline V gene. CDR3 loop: CASSQDVDNGNTIYF. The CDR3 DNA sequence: TGTGCCAGCAGCCAAGATGTGGACAATGGAAACACCATATATTTT.

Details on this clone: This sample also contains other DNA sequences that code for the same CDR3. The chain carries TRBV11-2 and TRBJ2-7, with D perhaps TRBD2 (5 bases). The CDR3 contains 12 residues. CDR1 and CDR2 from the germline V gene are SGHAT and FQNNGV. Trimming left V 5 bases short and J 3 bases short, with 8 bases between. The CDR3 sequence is CASSLGSYEQYF. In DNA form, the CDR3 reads TGTGCCAGCAGCCTGGGGAGCTACGAGCAGTACTTC.

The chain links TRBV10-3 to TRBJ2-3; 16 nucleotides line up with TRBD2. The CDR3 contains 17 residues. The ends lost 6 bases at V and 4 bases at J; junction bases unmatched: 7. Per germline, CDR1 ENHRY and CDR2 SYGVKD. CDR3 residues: CAIRGLAGGSGPDTQYF. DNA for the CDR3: TGTGCCATCAGGGGACTAGCGGGAGGGTCGGGCCCAGATACGCAGTATTTT.

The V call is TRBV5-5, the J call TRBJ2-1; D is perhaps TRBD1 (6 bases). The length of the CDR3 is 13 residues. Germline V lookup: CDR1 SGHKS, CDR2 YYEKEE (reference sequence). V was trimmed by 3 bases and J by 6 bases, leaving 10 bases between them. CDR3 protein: CASSSTGSNEQFF. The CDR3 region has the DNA TGTGCCAGCAGCTCAACAGGGTCCAATGAGCAGTTCTTC.

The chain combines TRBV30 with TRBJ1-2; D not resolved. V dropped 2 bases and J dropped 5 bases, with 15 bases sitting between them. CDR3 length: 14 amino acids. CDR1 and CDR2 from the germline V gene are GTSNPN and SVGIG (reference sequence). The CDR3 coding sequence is TGTGCCTGGAGTCCCGACTCATCGAGGTATGGCTACACCTTC. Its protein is CAWSPDSSRYGYTF. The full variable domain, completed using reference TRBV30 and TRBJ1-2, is SQTIHQWPATLVQPVGSPLSLECTVEGTSNPNLYWYRQAAGRGLQLLFYSVGIGQISSEVPQNLSASRPQDRQFILSSKKLLLSDSGFYLCAWSPDSSRYGYTFGSGTRLTVV.

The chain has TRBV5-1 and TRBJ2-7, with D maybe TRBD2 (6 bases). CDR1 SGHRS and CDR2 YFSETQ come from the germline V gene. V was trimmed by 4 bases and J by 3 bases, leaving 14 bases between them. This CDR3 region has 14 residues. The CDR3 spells CASSPGLGYYEQYF. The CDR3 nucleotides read TGCGCCAGCAGCCCGGGACTGGGGTACTACGAGCAGTACTTC.

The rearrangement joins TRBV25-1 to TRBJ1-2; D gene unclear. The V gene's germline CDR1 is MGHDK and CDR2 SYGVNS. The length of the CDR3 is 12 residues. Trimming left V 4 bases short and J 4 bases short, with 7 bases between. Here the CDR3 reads CASSGAGYGYTF. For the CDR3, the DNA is TGTGCCAGCAGTGGTGCAGGCTATGGCTACACCTTC.

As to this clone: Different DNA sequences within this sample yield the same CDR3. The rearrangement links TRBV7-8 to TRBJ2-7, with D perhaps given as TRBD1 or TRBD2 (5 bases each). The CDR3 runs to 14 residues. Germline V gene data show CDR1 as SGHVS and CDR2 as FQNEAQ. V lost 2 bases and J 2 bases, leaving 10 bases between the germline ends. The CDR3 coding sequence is TGTGCCAGCAGCTTACGGGGCACTACCTACGAGCAGTACTTC. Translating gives CASSLRGTTYEQYF.

CDR3 DNA: TGTGCAAGTCGCCCAGGAGGATGGGGCGGCCCTCTAGCCAAAAACATTCAGTACTTC. Translated: CASRPGGWGGPLAKNIQYF. The V call is TRBV12-2, the J call TRBJ2-4. TRBV12-2 is reported as a pseudogene. The CDR3 runs 19 residues.

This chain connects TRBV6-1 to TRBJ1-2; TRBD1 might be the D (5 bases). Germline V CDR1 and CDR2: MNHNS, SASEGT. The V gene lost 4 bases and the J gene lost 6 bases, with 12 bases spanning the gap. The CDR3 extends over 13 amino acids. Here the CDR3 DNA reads TGTGCCAGCAGTGGGCCAGGGTGGCATGGCTACACCTTC. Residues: CASSGPGWHGYTF.

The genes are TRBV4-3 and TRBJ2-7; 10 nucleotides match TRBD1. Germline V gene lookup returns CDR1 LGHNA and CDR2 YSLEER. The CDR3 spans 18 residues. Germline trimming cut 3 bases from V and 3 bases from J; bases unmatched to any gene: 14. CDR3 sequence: CASSQDGGQGEGFYEQYF. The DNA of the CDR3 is TGCGCCAGCAGCCAGGATGGTGGACAGGGGGAGGGATTCTACGAGCAGTACTTC.

CDR3 sequence: CASSHEPGLPNEQFF. CDR3 DNA: TGCGCCAGCAGCCATGAACCGGGACTCCCCAATGAGCAGTTCTTC. The V call is TRBV4-1, the J call TRBJ2-1, with a tentative D call TRBD2 (6 bases). The CDR3 covers 15 residues. Germline values: CDR1 MGHRA, CDR2 YSYEKL. V shed 3 bases and J shed 6 bases, with 15 bases lying between them.

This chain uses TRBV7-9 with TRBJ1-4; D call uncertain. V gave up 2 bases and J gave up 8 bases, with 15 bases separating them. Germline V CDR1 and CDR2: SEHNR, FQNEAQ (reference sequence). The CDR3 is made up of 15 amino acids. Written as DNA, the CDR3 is TGTGCCAGCAGCTTACCGGGGAGGAGCGGCGAAAAACTGTTTTTT. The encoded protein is CASSLPGRSGEKLFF.